This T cell receptor (beta chain) was documented in a study of control samples from healthy donors and cancer patients. Germline CDR1 is KGHSH and CDR2 is LQKENI. This CDR3 contains 14 residues. Trimming removed 3 bases from V and 4 bases from J, with 12 bases in between. The assay was immunoSEQ multiplex PCR, and TCRdb's table has in-frame clones only and misses some. The sample holds about 140,000 clones, more than 80% seen once. The chain employs TRBV18 and TRBJ1-1, with D maybe TRBD1 (5 bases). Material for sequencing was blood. The source is a man younger than 35 in good health. The CDR3 DNA follows: TGTGCCAGCTCACCGATGTGGGGGTTCACTGAAGCTTTCTTT. Its translation: CASSPMWGFTEAFF.